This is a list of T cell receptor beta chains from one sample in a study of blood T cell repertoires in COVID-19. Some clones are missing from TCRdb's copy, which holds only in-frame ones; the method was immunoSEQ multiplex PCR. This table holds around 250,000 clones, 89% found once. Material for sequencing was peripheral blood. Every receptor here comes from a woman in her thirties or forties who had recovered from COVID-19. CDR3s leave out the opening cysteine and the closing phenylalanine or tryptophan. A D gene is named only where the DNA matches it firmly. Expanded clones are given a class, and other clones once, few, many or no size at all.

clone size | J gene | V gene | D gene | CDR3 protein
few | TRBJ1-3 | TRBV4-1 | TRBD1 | ASSHPWGQDSGNTIY
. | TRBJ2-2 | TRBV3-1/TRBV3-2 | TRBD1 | ASSRGQGAGELF
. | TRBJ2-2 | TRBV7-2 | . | ASSLGLDQGGELF
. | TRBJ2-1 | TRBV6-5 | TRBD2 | ASSYSEAGEQF
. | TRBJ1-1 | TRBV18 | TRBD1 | ASSRDRDTEAF
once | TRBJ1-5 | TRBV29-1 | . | SVQGRNQPQH
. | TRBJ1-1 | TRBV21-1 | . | ASSCLVYVKEGGNSEAF
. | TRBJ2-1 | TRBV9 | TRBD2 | ASSGRGLGGNEQF
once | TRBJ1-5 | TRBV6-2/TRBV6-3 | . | ASSYTGEWRPQH
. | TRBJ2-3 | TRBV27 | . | ASSWLAHHTQY
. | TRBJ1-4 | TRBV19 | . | ASSIPSEKLF
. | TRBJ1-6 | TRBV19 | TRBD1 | ASMAGGSSYNSPLH
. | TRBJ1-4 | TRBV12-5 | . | ASASARGQPNEKLF
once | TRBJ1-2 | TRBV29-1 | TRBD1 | SVPTGGRRIPYGYT
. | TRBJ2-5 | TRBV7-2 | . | ASSSRGLGMVTQY
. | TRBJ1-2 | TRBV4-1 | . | ASSQDRGGRSAYGYT
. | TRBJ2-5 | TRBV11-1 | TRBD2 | ASTERLAGGTQY
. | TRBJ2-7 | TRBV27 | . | ASSFYPQGTHEQY
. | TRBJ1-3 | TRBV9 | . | ASSPGGSSGNTIY
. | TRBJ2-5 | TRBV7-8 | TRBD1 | ASSLGPGGGIETQY